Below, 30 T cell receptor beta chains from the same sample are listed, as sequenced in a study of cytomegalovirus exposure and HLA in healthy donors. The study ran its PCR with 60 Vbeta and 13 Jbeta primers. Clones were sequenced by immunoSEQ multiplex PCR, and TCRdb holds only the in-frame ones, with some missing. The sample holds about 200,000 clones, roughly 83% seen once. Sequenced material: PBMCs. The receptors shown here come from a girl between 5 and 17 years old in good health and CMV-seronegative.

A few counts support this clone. CDR3 DNA: TGTGCCAGCAGTGCAAGAAGGAGGGACAGGGCGAACACTGAAGCTTTCTTT. It encodes CASSARRRDRANTEAFF. The chain joins TRBV6-1 to TRBJ1-1; 9 bases align to TRBD1. Germline CDR1 reads MNHNS; CDR2 reads SASEGT. There are 17 residues in the CDR3. Germline trimming cut 4 bases from V and 1 base from J; bases unmatched to any gene: 10.

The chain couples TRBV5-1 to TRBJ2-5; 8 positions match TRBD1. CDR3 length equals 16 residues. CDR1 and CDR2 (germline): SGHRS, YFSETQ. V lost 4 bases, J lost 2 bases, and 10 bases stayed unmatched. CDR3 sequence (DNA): TGCGCCAGCAGCCCCCGAACAGGGGGGATTCAAGAGACCCAGTACTTC. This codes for CASSPRTGGIQETQYF.

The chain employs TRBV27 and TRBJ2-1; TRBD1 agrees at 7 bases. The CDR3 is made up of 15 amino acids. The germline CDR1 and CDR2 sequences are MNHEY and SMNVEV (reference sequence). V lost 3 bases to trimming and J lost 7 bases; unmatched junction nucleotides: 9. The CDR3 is CASSLGRGRRNEQFF. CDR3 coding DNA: TGTGCCAGCAGTTTGGGTAGGGGGCGGCGAAATGAGCAGTTCTTC.

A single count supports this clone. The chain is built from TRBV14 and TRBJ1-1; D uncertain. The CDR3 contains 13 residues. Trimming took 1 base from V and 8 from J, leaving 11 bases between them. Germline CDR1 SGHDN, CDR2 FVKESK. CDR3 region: CASSQGGQSEAFF. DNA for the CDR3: TGTGCCAGCAGCCAAGGAGGGCAGTCAGAAGCTTTCTTT.

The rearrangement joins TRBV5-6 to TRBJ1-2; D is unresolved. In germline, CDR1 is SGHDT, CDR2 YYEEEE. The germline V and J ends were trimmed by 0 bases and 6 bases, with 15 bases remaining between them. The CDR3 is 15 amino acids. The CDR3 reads CASSLDLARGNGYTF. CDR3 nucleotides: TGTGCCAGCAGCTTGGATCTTGCCCGAGGGAATGGCTACACCTTC.

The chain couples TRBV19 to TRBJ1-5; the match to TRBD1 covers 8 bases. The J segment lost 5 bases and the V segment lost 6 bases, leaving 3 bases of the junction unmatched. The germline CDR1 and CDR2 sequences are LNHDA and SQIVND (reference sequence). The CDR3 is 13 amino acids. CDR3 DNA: TGTGCCAGTAGGGACAGGGATCATCAGCCCCAGCATTTT. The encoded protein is CASRDRDHQPQHF.

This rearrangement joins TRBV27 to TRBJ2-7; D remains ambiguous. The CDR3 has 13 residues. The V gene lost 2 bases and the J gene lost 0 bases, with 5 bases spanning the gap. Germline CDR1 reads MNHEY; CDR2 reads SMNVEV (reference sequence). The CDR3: CASSLGHSYEQYF. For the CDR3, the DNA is TGTGCCAGCAGTTTAGGGCACTCCTACGAGCAGTACTTC.

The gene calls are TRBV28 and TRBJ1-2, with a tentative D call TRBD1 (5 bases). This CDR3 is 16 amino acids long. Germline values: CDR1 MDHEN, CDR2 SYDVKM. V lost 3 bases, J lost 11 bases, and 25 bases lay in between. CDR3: CASSFRVRGPKGTYTF. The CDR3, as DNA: TGTGCCAGCAGTTTCAGGGTGAGGGGCCCCAAAGGGACTTACACCTTC.

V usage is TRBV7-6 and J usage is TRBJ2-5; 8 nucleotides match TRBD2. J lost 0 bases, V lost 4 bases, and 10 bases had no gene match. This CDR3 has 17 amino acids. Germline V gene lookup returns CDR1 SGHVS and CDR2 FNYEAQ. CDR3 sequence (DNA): TGTGCCAGCAGCTCTTCCCAGGCGGGAGGATACCAAGAGACCCAGTACTTC. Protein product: CASSSSQAGGYQETQYF.

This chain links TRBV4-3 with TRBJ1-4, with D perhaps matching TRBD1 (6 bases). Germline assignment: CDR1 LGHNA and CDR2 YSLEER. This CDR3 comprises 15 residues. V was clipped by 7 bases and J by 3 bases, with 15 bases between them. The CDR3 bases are TGCGCCAGCACCCGAAACAGGGTCGCTAATGAAAAACTGTTTTTT. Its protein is CASTRNRVANEKLFF.

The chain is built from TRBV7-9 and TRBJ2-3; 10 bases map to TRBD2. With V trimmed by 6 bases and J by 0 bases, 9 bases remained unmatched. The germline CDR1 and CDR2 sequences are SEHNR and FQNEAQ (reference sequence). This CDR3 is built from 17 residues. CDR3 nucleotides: TGTGCCAGCAGTCAGGGACTAGCGTCTACAAGCACAGATACGCAGTATTTT. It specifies CASSQGLASTSTDTQYF. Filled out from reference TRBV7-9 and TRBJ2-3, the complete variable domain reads DTGVSQNPRHKITKRGQNVTFRCDPISEHNRLYWYRQTLGQGPEFLTYFQNEAQLEKSRLLSDRFSAERPKGSFSTLEIQRTEQGDSAMYLCASSQGLASTSTDTQYFGPGTRLTVL.

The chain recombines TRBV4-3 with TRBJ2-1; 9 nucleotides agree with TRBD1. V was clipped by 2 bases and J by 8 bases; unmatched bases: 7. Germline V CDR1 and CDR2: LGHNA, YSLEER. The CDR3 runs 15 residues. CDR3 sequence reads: CASSQRTGDIYEQFF. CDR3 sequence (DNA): TGCGCCAGCAGCCAAAGGACAGGGGACATCTATGAGCAGTTCTTC.

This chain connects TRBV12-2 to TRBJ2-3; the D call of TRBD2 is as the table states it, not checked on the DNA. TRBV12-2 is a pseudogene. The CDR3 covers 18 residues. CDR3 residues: CASRLARGLAGVTDTQYF. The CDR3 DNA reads TGTGCAAGTCGCTTAGCGAGAGGACTGGCGGGAGTCACAGATACGCAGTATTTT.

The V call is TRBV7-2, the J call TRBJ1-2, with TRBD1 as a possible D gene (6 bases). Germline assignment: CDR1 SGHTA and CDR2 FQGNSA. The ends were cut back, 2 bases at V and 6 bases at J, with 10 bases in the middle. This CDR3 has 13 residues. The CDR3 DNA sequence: TGTGCCAGCAGCTTAATCAGGGACAATGGCTACACCTTC. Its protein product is CASSLIRDNGYTF.

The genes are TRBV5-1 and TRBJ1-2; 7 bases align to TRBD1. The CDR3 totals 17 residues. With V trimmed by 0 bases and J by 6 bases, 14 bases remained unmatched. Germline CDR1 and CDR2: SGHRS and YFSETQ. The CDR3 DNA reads TGCGCCAGCAGCTTGGGTATAGGGGACAGAGCAATTCATGGCTACACCTTC. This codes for CASSLGIGDRAIHGYTF. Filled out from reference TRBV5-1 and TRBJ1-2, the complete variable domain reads KAGVTQTPRYLIKTRGQQVTLSCSPISGHRSVSWYQQTPGQGLQFLFEYFSETQRNKGNFPGRFSGRQFSNSRSEMNVSTLELGDSALYLCASSLGIGDRAIHGYTFGSGTRLTVV.

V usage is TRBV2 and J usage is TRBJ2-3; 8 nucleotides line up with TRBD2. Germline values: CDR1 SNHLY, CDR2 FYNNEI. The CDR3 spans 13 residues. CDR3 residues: CAVGLAPADTQYF. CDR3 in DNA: TGTGCGGTTGGACTAGCTCCGGCAGATACGCAGTATTTT.

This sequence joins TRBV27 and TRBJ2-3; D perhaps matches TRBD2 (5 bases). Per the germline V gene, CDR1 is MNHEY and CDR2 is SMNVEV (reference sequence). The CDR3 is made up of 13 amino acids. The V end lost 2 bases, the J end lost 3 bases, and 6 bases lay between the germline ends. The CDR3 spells CASSLRGTDTQYF. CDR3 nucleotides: TGTGCCAGCAGTTTACGGGGTACAGATACGCAGTATTTT.

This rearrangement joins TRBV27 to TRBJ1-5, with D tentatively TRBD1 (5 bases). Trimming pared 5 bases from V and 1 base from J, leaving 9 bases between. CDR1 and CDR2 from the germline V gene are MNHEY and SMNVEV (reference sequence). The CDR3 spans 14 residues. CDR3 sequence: CASSPRQSNQPQHF. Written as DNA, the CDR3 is TGTGCCAGCAGTCCTCGACAGAGCAATCAGCCCCAGCATTTT.

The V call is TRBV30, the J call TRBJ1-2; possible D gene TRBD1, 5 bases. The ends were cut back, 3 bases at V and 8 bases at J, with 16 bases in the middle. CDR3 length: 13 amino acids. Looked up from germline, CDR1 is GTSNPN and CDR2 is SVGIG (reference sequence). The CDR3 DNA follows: TGTGCCTGGAGCGGGGGTGGAGGGTCCGGCTACACCTTC. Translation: CAWSGGGGSGYTF.

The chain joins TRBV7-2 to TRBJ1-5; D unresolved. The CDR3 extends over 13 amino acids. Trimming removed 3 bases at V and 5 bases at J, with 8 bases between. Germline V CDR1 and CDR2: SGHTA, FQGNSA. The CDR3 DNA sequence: TGTGCCAGCAGCTTCGGTCGGGATCAGCCCCAGCATTTT. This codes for CASSFGRDQPQHF.

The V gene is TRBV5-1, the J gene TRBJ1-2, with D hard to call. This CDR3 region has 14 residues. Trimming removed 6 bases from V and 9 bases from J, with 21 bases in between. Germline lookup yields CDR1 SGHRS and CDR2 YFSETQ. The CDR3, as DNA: TGCGCCAGCAACGACCCAACCGAACAGTCAAGCTACACCTTC. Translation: CASNDPTEQSSYTF.

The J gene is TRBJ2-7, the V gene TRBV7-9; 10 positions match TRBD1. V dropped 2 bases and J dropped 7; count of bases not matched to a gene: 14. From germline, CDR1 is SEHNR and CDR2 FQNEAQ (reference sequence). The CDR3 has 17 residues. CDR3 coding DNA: TGTGCCAGCAGCTTAAATATAGTGAGACAGGGGGCAGAAGAGCAGTACTTC. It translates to CASSLNIVRQGAEEQYF.

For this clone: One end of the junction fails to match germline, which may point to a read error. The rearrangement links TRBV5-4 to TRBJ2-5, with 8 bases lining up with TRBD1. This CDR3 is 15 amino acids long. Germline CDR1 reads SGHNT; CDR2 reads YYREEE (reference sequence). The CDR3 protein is CASSTRTGHQEAQYF. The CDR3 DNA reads TGTGCCAGCAGCACACGGACAGGGCACCAAGAGGCCCAGTACTTC.

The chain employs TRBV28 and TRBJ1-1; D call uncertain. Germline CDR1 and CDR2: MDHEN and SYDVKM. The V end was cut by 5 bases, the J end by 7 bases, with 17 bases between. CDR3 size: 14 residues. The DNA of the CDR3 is TGTGCCAGCAGTACCCGTGGAGGGAGCTATGAAGCTTTCTTT. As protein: CASSTRGGSYEAFF.

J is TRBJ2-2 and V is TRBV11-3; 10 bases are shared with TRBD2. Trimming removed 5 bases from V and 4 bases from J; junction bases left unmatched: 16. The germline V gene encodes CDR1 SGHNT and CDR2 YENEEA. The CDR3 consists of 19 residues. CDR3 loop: CASSPAPLAGASGTGELFF. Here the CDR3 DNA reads TGTGCCAGCAGCCCCGCGCCCCTAGCGGGGGCTTCGGGCACCGGGGAGCTGTTTTTT.

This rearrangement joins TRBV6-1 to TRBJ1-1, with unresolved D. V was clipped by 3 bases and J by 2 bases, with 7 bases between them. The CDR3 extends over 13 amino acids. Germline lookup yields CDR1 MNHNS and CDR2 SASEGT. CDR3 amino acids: CASSDKLNTEAFF. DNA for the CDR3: TGTGCCAGCAGTGATAAGCTAAACACTGAAGCTTTCTTT.

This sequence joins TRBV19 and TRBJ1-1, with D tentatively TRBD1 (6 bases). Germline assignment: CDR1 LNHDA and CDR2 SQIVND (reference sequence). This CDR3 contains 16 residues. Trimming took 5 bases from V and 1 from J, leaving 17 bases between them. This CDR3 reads CASSRRSTGGNTEAFF. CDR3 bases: TGTGCCAGTAGTCGACGGTCGACAGGAGGGAACACTGAAGCTTTCTTT.

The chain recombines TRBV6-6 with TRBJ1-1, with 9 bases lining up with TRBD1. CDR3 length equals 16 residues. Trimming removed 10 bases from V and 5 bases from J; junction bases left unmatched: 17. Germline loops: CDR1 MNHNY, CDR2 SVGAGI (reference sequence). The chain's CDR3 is CAIHAGTGFTYTEAFF. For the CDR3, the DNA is TGTGCCATCCACGCCGGGACAGGGTTCACGTATACTGAAGCTTTCTTT.

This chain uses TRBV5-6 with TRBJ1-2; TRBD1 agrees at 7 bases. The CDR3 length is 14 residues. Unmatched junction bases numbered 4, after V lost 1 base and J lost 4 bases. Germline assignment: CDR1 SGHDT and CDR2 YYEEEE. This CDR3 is CASSLSTGVYGYTF. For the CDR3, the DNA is TGTGCCAGCAGCTTGTCTACAGGGGTCTATGGCTACACCTTC. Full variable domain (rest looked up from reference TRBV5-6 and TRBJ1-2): DAGVTQSPTHLIKTRGQQVTLRCSPKSGHDTVSWYQQALGQGPQFIFQYYEEEERQRGNFPDRFSGHQFPNYSSELNVNALLLGDSALYLCASSLSTGVYGYTFGSGTRLTVV.

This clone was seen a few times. The CDR3 region is CASSLFGSEGNQPQHF. CDR3 DNA sequence: TGTGCCAGCAGCTTGTTCGGGTCTGAGGGCAATCAGCCCCAGCATTTT. V is TRBV5-6 and J is TRBJ1-5; D not certain. Looked up from germline, CDR1 is SGHDT and CDR2 is YYEEEE. V lost 1 base and J 2 bases, leaving 13 bases between the germline ends. The CDR3 totals 16 residues.